A few counts support the clone carrying this T cell receptor beta chain. Its antigen remains unknown. Scientists ran DNA taken from cultured CD4+ T cells through the Oncomine TCR Beta short-read assay for sequencing. TCRdb analysed the PCR reads with MiXCR anew, one entry per CDR3 protein. In the table there are some 20,000 distinct CDR3 sequences, about 45% of which are singletons. The source of the sample is a study of vaccination and CD4 T cells after COVID-19. Treatment here: roughly 10-day PBMC culture with coronavirus spike peptide pools or control peptides (ViraFEST assay). Sequencing was performed on CD4+ T cells from blood, cultured in vitro. The sequence was collected from a human donor who had recovered from COVID-19.

The CDR3, as DNA: TGCAGTGCTTATCCCCCAGGGGGCAATTCTGATACGCAGTATTTT. Translating gives CSAYPPGGNSDTQYF. The chain employs TRBV20-1 and TRBJ2-3; 8 bases line up with TRBD1. The ends lost 5 bases at V and 6 bases at J; junction bases unmatched: 13. This CDR3 has 15 amino acids. In germline, CDR1 is DFQATT, CDR2 SNEGSKA (reference sequence).